This T cell receptor (beta chain) emerged from a study of neurological immune-mediated disorders. With 10-nucleotide random UMIs, 5'RACE was used to make the cDNA. Each CDR3 protein gets one entry after TCRdb re-called the 5' RACE reads with MiXCR. The profile shows tens of thousands of distinct CDR3 sequences, 3% to 4% of them singletons. From germline, CDR1 is SGDLS and CDR2 YYNGEE. This CDR3 comprises 16 residues. V shed 0 bases and J 5 bases; nucleotides not matched to a gene: 7. Source material was 2 million unsorted PBMCs, stored at -80 °C in RNAlater. The clonotype was recovered from a man in his forties or fifties with multiple sclerosis. The chain joins TRBV9 to TRBJ2-3; 9 bases align to TRBD2. The sequenced material came from PBMCs. CDR3 protein: CASSVEARGGGDTQYF. As DNA, the CDR3 is TGTGCCAGCAGCGTAGAGGCGCGGGGGGGTGGAGATACGCAGTATTTT.